The clone carrying this TCR beta chain was counted many times. Each CDR3 protein is one row after TCRdb ran MiXCR on the 5' RACE reads. The table shows some 350,000 distinct CDR3 sequences, with approximately 9% occurring only once. Trimming took 6 bases from V and 9 from J, leaving 18 bases between them. The CDR3 totals 13 residues. Germline CDR1 is SGHAT and CDR2 is FQNNGV. This entry comes from a study of T cells after yellow fever vaccination. Source: PBMCs, taken on the day of the first yellow fever vaccination. This clonotype was obtained from a man between 18 and 35 years old who received the YFV17D yellow fever vaccine. The gene calls are TRBV11-2 and TRBJ2-7, with a possible D match to TRBD2 (5 bases). CDR3 bases: TGTGCCAGCAGTACTAGATGGAGCGAGGGGCAGTACTTC. Translating it yields CASSTRWSEGQYF.